This T cell receptor (beta chain) derives from a study of blood T cell repertoires in COVID-19 (dated by TCRdb to about 2020). In the study overall: Samples covering the acute and convalescent phases of COVID-19 were provided by collaborators in the United States, Italy and Spain. Samples came from the ongoing ImmuneRACE study (first 160 participants) plus 1,254 subjects from 6 global collaborators. Nearly every sample came with metadata listing a de-identified subject ID, COVID-19 status, age in years and sex. The prospective study material was composed of cDNA or gDNA derived from T cells, B-cell-depleted T cells, or PBMCs. HLA class I and class II types, where available, came from metadata supplied by the sample provider rather than from assay-based typing. The dataset comprised deeply sampled blood TCRbeta repertoires from subjects exposed to, actively infected with, or recovered from COVID-19. The repertoires were made available in a free public database intended to serve as a resource for research on the immune response to SARS-CoV-2. What the study reported, not specific to this receptor: Clinical and demographic metadata were provided uncurated, with the amount varying by source and participant.

V and J are truncated by 7 bases and 3 bases respectively, leaving an intervening sequence of 10 bases. From cysteine to phenylalanine, the CDR3 is 13 amino acids long. The sequence is cut down to CDR3 DNA, 39 bases in frame from base 1. CDR1 and CDR2 are read off the germline V gene (reference sequence) as MNHNY and SVGAGI. The immunoSEQ Assay, a bias-controlled multiplex PCR, was used to amplify TCRbeta CDR3 regions from genomic DNA. Processing in the source paper ran as follows. Within the assay, amplification of reference gene primers was used to estimate how many nucleated cells each sample contained. To quantify the absolute abundance of each unique TCRbeta CDR3 rearrangement, sequence reads were collapsed and filtered. For each sample, productive Simpson clonality was calculated as the square root of Simpson's diversity index over productive rearrangements. TCRdb took this table from immuneACCESS and kept in-frame rearrangements with V and J called. Such tables lack part of the clones; where checked against another copy, unresolved V genes explain under half of the gap, and the rest is unexplained. V and J calls and clone size are given by that table; D and trimming were obtained from the DNA. The sample table lists under 45,000 clones, over 80% of them with a count of one. The ten top clones hold less than 10% of the sample.

Comments on this clone: It lacks a known antigen. It has no much larger one-base neighbor in the sample; base qualities were not kept.

The collaborating institutions used their own protocols to collect whole blood in K2EDTA tubes. For TCRbeta analysis, collaborator samples were shipped as frozen whole blood, as isolated PBMCs, or as DNA extracted from either sample type. The rearranged segments are TRBV6-6 and TRBJ1-5, and TRBD1 may be the D gene, going by 6 matching bases. This receptor was obtained from a human donor in a cohort sampled during active COVID-19. The sequencing input was peripheral blood. The DNA sequence is TGTGCCAGCACCACAGGGTACAATCAGCCCCAGCATTTT. This sequence encodes CASTTGYNQPQHF.